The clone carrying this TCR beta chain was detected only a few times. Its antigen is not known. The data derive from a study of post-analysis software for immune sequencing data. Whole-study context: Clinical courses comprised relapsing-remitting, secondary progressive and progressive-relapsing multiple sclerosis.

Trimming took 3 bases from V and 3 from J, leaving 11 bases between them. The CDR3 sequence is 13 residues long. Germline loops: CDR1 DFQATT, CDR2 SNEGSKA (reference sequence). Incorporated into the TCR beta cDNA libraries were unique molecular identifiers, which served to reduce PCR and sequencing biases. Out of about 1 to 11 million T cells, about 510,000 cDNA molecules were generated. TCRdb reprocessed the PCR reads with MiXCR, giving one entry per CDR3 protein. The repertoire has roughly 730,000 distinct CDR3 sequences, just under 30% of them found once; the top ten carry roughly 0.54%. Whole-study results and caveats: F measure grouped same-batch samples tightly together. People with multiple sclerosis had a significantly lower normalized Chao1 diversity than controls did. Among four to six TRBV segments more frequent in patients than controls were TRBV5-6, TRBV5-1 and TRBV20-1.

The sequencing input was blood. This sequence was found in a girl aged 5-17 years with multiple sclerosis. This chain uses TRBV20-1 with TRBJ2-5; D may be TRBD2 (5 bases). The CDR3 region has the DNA TGCAGTGCTAGGTCCGGAGGTAAAGAGACCCAGTACTTC. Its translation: CSARSGGKETQYF.